The clone carrying this T cell receptor (beta chain) was picked up a small number of times. Its antigen is unknown. The libraries were made with immunoSEQ v3. Survey-level samples got around 2.1 million read pairs; deep-level samples got roughly 4.5-6.5 million. Repertoires were generated with immunoSEQ multiplex PCR, while TCRdb's copy carries only in-frame clones and drops some. The table lists 50,000 or so clones, roughly 78% of them singletons. These data come from a study of TIL therapy for anti-PD-1-resistant metastatic lung cancer. In the study overall: Median tumor mutation burden was roughly 1.5 mutations per megabase. Study results and caveats: Patients were highly selected, enriched for treatment-naive, never-smoker and oncogene-addicted cases. The baseline peripheral repertoire was partially replaced by infused TIL clonotypes that later decayed.

Regarding time point: pre-treatment sample, taken before nivolumab and TIL therapy. Per the germline V gene, CDR1 is MGHDK and CDR2 is SYGVNS. CDR3 length equals 12 residues. V was clipped by 10 bases and J by 3 bases, with 12 bases between them. The rearrangement joins TRBV25-1 to TRBJ1-2; D not certain. The sample was blood, taken at baseline. The source of this sequence is a woman aged 30-79 years with non-small cell lung cancer. CDR3: CATAGDDYGYTF. The CDR3 nucleotides read TGTGCCACGGCCGGGGATGACTATGGCTACACCTTC.